This T cell receptor (beta chain) originates from a study of T cell responses to AZD1222 COVID-19 vaccine. Overall study findings and caveats: Among those given AZD1222, only five or six were seropositive at baseline. Spike as a whole was targeted by vaccine-associated CD4 TCRs, dominant at 160-218 and 743-854. Donors skewed white British and female; clonal diversity was possibly underestimated. Nearly half of spike-specific TCRs reportedly target variant regions that are unmutated in the B.1.351 and B.1.1.7 variants.

The CDR3 is made up of 13 amino acids. The V gene's germline CDR1 is SGHRS and CDR2 YFSETQ. V lost 2 bases, J lost 5 bases, and 8 bases lay in between. Note on this clone: Its specificity is not known.

Profiled with immunoSEQ multiplex PCR; TCRdb holds only in-frame clones, not every one. The table includes approximately 88,000 clones, roughly nine tenths detected once. The rearrangement uses TRBV5-1 and TRBJ2-1; D remains ambiguous. The sequence came from an adult who received the AZD1222 COVID-19 vaccine. This material consisted of peripheral blood, taken 28 days after the second AZD1222 dose. Here the CDR3 DNA reads TGCGCCAGCAGCTTTCAGGTCCACAATGAGCAGTTCTTC. This encodes CASSFQVHNEQFF. Complete variable domain (other parts from reference TRBV5-1 and TRBJ2-1): KAGVTQTPRYLIKTRGQQVTLSCSPISGHRSVSWYQQTPGQGLQFLFEYFSETQRNKGNFPGRFSGRQFSNSRSEMNVSTLELGDSALYLCASSFQVHNEQFFGPGTRLTVL.